This T cell receptor (beta chain) was found in a study of T cell responses to AZD1222 COVID-19 vaccine. Here immunoSEQ multiplex PCR was the method, and the copy in TCRdb shows in-frame clones only, minus some. The sample has 150,000 to 250,000 clones, approximately 93% seen once. The sequences come from peripheral blood, collected 28 days after the second AZD1222 dose. The receptor's source is an adult who received the AZD1222 COVID-19 vaccine.

CDR3 amino acids: CASSQDPSEAFF. CDR3 nucleotide sequence: TGTGCCAGCAGCCAAGACCCCAGTGAAGCTTTCTTT. The chain uses TRBV3-1 (or the pseudogene TRBV3-2) and TRBJ1-1; D not resolved. Trimming removed 0 bases at V and 7 bases at J, with 6 bases between. This CDR3 has 12 amino acids. Germline V gene data show CDR1 as LGHDT and CDR2 as YNNKEL (reference sequence).